This T cell receptor (beta chain) was documented in a study of cytomegalovirus exposure and HLA in healthy donors. The donors were members of the validation cohort, which comprised 120 subjects and was separate from the first cohort of around 700 subjects. Here immunoSEQ multiplex PCR was the method, and the copy in TCRdb shows in-frame clones only, minus some. The sample gives 150,000 to 200,000 clones, roughly nine tenths of which show up once; 4% to 5% is in the top ten. In germline, CDR1 is SEHNR, CDR2 FQNEAQ (reference sequence). The CDR3 loop spans 12 amino acids. Trimming stripped 0 bases from V and 8 bases from J, with 7 bases between. The study, taken as a whole, reports: Per published reports, the classifier diagnosed cytomegalovirus status with high specificity and sensitivity.

Notes on this clone: Its antigen is not identified.

The gene calls are TRBV7-9 and TRBJ1-2; D uncertain. Sequencing input: PBMCs. This TCR came from a man aged 18 to 30 in good health and CMV-seropositive. CDR3 amino acids: CASSLARGGYTF. Here the CDR3 DNA reads TGTGCCAGCAGCTTAGCGCGAGGGGGCTACACCTTC.